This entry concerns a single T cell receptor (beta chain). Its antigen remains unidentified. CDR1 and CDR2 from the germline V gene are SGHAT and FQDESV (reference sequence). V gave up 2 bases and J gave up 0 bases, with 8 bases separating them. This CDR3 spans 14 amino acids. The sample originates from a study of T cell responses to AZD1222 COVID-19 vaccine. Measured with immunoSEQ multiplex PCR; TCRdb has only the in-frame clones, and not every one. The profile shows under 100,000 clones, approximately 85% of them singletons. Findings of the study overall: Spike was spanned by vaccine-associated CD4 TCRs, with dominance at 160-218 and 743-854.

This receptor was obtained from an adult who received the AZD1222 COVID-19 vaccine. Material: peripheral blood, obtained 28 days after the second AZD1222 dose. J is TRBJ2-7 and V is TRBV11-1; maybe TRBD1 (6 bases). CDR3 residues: CASSLQGSSYEQYF. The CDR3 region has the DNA TGTGCCAGCAGCTTACAGGGGAGCTCCTACGAGCAGTACTTC.